This T cell receptor beta chain stems from a study of shared clonotypes between healthy human individuals. For the study at large: Each donor contributed plates that comprised three CD4 naive, three CD4 memory, two CD8 naive and one CD8 memory.

General study results and limits: Naive CD4 clonotype sharing across a few donors was about 5.3%. Non-shared clonotypes showed lower generation probabilities than clonotypes common to all four donors.

As for this clone: The antigen is undetermined.

Sorted-subset replicate PCRs used about 190 ng of genomic DNA. This amount corresponded to 30,000 to 35,000 T cell genomes. Generated by immunoSEQ multiplex PCR, the TCRdb table keeps only in-frame clones and is missing some. The sample includes hundreds of thousands of clones, approximately 95% of them seen just once. Sequences were obtained from naive CD4+ T cells sorted from blood. Noted subset: CD45RA+ positively selected. This TCR was sampled from a young woman in good health.

CDR3 sequence reads: CASATGGAFQPQHF. CDR3 bases: TGTGCCAGTGCTACAGGGGGCGCTTTTCAGCCCCAGCATTTT. The chain couples TRBV19 to TRBJ1-5; 9 bases map to TRBD1. The CDR3 has 14 residues. Trimming at V came to 8 bases and at J to 6 bases, leaving 8 bases not matched to a gene. Germline V gene lookup returns CDR1 LNHDA and CDR2 SQIVND (reference sequence).